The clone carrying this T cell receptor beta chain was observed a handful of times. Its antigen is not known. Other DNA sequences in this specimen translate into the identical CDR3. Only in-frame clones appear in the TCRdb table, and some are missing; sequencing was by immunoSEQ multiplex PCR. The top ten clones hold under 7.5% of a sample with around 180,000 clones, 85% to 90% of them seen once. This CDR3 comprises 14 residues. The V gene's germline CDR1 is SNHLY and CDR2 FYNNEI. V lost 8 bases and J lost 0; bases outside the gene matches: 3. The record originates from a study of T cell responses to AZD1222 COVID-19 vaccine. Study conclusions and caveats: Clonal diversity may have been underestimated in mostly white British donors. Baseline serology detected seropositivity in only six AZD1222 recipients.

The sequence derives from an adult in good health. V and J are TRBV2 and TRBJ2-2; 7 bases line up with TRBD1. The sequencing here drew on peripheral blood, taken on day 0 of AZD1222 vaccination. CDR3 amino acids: CASDRDANTGELFF. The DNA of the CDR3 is TGTGCCAGCGACAGGGACGCGAACACCGGGGAGCTGTTTTTT.